The 4 T cell receptor beta chains listed next were all sequenced from one sample in a study of T cells and Merkel cell carcinoma outcomes. The method was immunoSEQ multiplex PCR; TCRdb's version includes in-frame clones alone and lacks a portion of them. The table records 15,000 to 18,000 clones, 87% of them present only once. The sample consisted of tumor tissue from Merkel cell carcinoma. These receptors were taken from a human donor with Merkel cell carcinoma.

CDR3 sequence: CAAGTPSTDTQYF. In nucleotides, the CDR3 is TGTGCTGCCGGAACGCCGAGCACAGATACGCAGTATTTT. The chain links TRBV19 to TRBJ2-3, with D unresolved. From germline, CDR1 is LNHDA and CDR2 SQIVND (reference sequence). There are 13 residues in the CDR3.

This clone was recorded once. The chain couples TRBV7-2 to TRBJ2-6; D is unclear. The V end lost 1 base, the J end lost 0 bases, and 4 bases lay between the germline ends. This CDR3 is built from 15 residues. Germline V gives CDR1 SGHTA, CDR2 FQGNSA. The CDR3 sequence is CASSLGSSGANVLTF. The CDR3 bases are TGTGCCAGCAGCTTAGGAAGCTCTGGGGCCAACGTCCTGACTTTC.

This chain connects TRBV4-1 to TRBJ1-5, with 9 bases lining up with TRBD1. Germline values: CDR1 MGHRA, CDR2 YSYEKL. V lost 4 bases, J lost 7 bases, and 5 bases stayed unmatched. CDR3 size: 14 residues. This CDR3 is CASSPRQGEQPQHF. CDR3 sequence (DNA): TGCGCCAGCAGCCCCCGACAGGGGGAACAGCCCCAGCATTTT.

The gene calls are TRBV11-2 and TRBJ1-1, with 9 bases aligning to TRBD1. This CDR3 contains 18 residues. V was pared by 5 bases and J by 1 base, with 14 bases of the junction left unmatched. The germline V gene has CDR1 SGHAT and CDR2 FQNNGV. The CDR3 reads CASSPRRWTGEENTEAFF. Here the CDR3 DNA reads TGTGCCAGCAGCCCACGCCGGTGGACAGGGGAAGAGAACACTGAAGCTTTCTTT.